A single sample gave rise to the 26 T cell receptor beta chains below, sequenced in a study of vaccination and CD4 T cells after COVID-19. Their antigen targets remain unknown. Treatment noted: approximately nine-day PBMC culture with coronavirus spike peptide pools or control peptides (ViraFEST assay). An Oncomine TCR Beta short-read assay was used to sequence the DNA from cultured CD4+ T cells. TCRdb re-called the PCR reads with MiXCR, one entry per CDR3 protein. Here the sample spans about 16,000 distinct CDR3 sequences, 45% to 60% being singletons. The sequenced sample was CD4+ T cells from blood, cultured in vitro, obtained before SARS-CoV-2 vaccination. Receptors originate from a human donor who had recovered from COVID-19.

This sequence joins TRBV27 and TRBJ2-7, with 9 positions matching TRBD1. V dropped 4 bases and J dropped 7; count of bases not matched to a gene: 17. CDR1 MNHEY and CDR2 SMNVEV come from the germline V gene (reference sequence). This CDR3 spans 17 amino acids. The CDR3: CASSSSPGTGILREQYF. The CDR3 nucleotides are TGTGCCAGCAGTTCTAGCCCAGGGACAGGGATCTTGCGGGAGCAGTACTTC.

The rearrangement links TRBV20-1 to TRBJ2-3, with D hard to call. CDR1 DFQATT and CDR2 SNEGSKA come from the germline V gene (reference sequence). V was shortened by 6 bases and J by 0 bases, with 13 bases between the two germline ends. This CDR3 spans 14 amino acids. The CDR3 loop reads CSAPPPVSTDTQYF. The CDR3 DNA is TGCAGTGCCCCTCCGCCGGTTAGCACAGATACGCAGTATTTT.

The V gene is TRBV27, the J gene TRBJ2-1; D ambiguous. The germline V gene encodes CDR1 MNHEY and CDR2 SMNVEV (reference sequence). Trimming removed 3 bases from V and 9 bases from J, with 15 bases in between. The CDR3 contains 14 residues. The CDR3 coding sequence is TGTGCCAGCAGTTTCTCGGAAGGTGGTATTGAGCAGTTCTTC. Amino acids: CASSFSEGGIEQFF.

About this clonotype itself: Sequence at one end of the junction differs from germline and may be a read error. The genes are TRBV15 and TRBJ1-1; 7 nucleotides line up with TRBD1. Germline CDR1 LNHNV, CDR2 YYDKDF (reference sequence). CDR3 length: 14 residues. The DNA for the CDR3 is TGTGCCACCGGCAGAGACAGGGCGAACACTGAAGCTTTCTTT. Residues: CATGRDRANTEAFF. The whole variable domain, remainder taken from reference TRBV15 and TRBJ1-1, is DAMVIQNPRYQVTQFGKPVTLSCSQTLNHNVMYWYQQKSSQAPKLLFHYYDKDFNNEADTPDNFQSRRPNTSFCFLDIRSPGLGDTAMYLCATGRDRANTEAFFGQGTRLTVV.

The V gene is TRBV20-1, the J gene TRBJ2-7; 7 bases match TRBD1. Trimming at V came to 5 bases and at J to 6 bases, leaving 13 bases not matched to a gene. Germline CDR1 reads DFQATT; CDR2 reads SNEGSKA (reference sequence). There are 14 residues in the CDR3. The chain's CDR3 is CSAYPRDRRFEQYF. The DNA for the CDR3 is TGCAGTGCTTACCCAAGGGACAGAAGATTCGAGCAGTACTTC.

This clonotype came up a few times. The chain carries TRBV6-1 and TRBJ1-2, with TRBD1 as a possible D gene (5 bases). Germline V gives CDR1 MNHNS, CDR2 SASEGT. V was shortened by 6 bases and J by 8 bases, with 16 bases between the two germline ends. The CDR3 contains 13 residues. The CDR3, as DNA: TGTGCCAGCAGACTGGGACTTCGGGGGGGCTACACCTTC. Its protein product is CASRLGLRGGYTF.

The chain has TRBV7-2 and TRBJ2-5; 11 bases fit TRBD2. V shed 4 bases, J shed 5 bases, and the junction held 12 bases outside the gene matches. Germline lookup yields CDR1 SGHTA and CDR2 FQGNSA. The CDR3 is 17 amino acids. CDR3 residues: CASSSTFSGRASETQYF. CDR3 bases: TGTGCCAGCAGCTCCACTTTTAGCGGGAGGGCCTCCGAGACCCAGTACTTC.

The chain employs TRBV28 and TRBJ2-1; D possibly corresponds to TRBD2 (6 bases). CDR1 is MDHEN and CDR2 is SYDVKM in the germline V gene. V was clipped by 6 bases and J by 4 bases, with 19 bases between them. CDR3 length: 16 residues. The CDR3, as DNA: TGTGCCAGCAGGATAGGAGGGGCTTCCCGGTACAATGAGCAGTTCTTC. It yields the protein CASRIGGASRYNEQFF.

V usage is TRBV7-2 and J usage is TRBJ2-6; 8 positions agree with TRBD2. The CDR3 has 18 residues. CDR1 is SGHTA, CDR2 FQGNSA, per germline. The trim removed 4 bases at V and 0 bases at J, leaving 8 bases unmatched. This CDR3 is CASSSRLAGISGANVLTF. The CDR3, as DNA: TGTGCCAGCAGCTCCCGTTTAGCGGGAATCTCTGGGGCCAACGTCCTGACTTTC.

This clonotype was detected a few times. The chain combines TRBV20-1 with TRBJ2-3, with 12 bases aligning to TRBD1. Germline CDR1 reads DFQATT; CDR2 reads SNEGSKA (reference sequence). V trimming: 5 bases; J trimming: 6 bases; junction bases outside the gene matches: 3. The CDR3 runs 13 residues. The CDR3 reads CSAGTGGRDTQYF. The CDR3 bases are TGCAGTGCTGGGACAGGGGGCAGGGATACGCAGTATTTT.

V is TRBV25-1 and J is TRBJ1-5, with TRBD1 matching over 7 bases. Germline assignment: CDR1 MGHDK and CDR2 SYGVNS. The V gene end was trimmed by 4 bases and the J gene end by 6 bases; junction bases not matched to a gene: 3. There are 13 residues in the CDR3. The CDR3 DNA reads as TGTGCCAGCAGTGCAGGGGGGGCTCAGCCCCAGCATTTT. Its protein is CASSAGGAQPQHF.

The chain couples TRBV18 to TRBJ2-2; D may be TRBD2 (5 bases). The germline V gene encodes CDR1 KGHSH and CDR2 LQKENI. This CDR3 spans 17 amino acids. Trimming took off 0 bases at V and 1 base at J, with 12 bases between the two ends. The CDR3 here is CASSPPGVARNTGELFF. The CDR3 DNA reads as TGTGCCAGCTCACCACCCGGAGTAGCGAGGAACACCGGGGAGCTGTTTTTT.

The CDR3 loop is CASSLRGPGANVLTF. The CDR3 nucleotides read TGTGCCAGCAGCCTAAGGGGTCCCGGGGCCAACGTCCTGACTTTC. V gene TRBV7-3 combines with J gene TRBJ2-6; TRBD1 is a possible D gene (5 bases). From germline, CDR1 is SGHTA and CDR2 FQGTGA. This CDR3 region has 15 residues. V was pared by 5 bases and J by 4 bases, with 12 bases between.

A few counts support this clonotype. The chain recombines TRBV20-1 with TRBJ2-5; D call uncertain. The ends were cut back, 2 bases at V and 2 bases at J, with 0 bases in the middle. The CDR3 is 10 amino acids. Germline V lookup: CDR1 DFQATT, CDR2 SNEGSKA (reference sequence). CDR3 sequence: CSARQETQYF. In nucleotides, the CDR3 is TGCAGTGCTAGACAAGAGACCCAGTACTTC.

The rearrangement joins TRBV20-1 to TRBJ2-1; unclear D gene. Germline V gene data show CDR1 as DFQATT and CDR2 as SNEGSKA (reference sequence). Between the trimmed V and J ends, which lost 6 bases and 5 bases, there was a span of 17 bases. This CDR3 has 14 amino acids. The CDR3 DNA reads as TGCAGTGCCCTCCTATTTGAATCGCACAATGAGCAGTTCTTC. Protein product: CSALLFESHNEQFF.

The V and J genes are TRBV6-1 and TRBJ2-1; the D gene is possibly TRBD1 (6 bases). The CDR3 loop spans 15 amino acids. With 5 bases removed from V and 2 bases from J, the gap between germline ends came to 13 bases. Germline CDR1 MNHNS, CDR2 SASEGT. The CDR3 spells CASSKTTGTYNEQFF. The CDR3 DNA reads TGTGCCAGCAGTAAAACGACAGGCACCTACAATGAGCAGTTCTTC.

V and J are TRBV7-3 and TRBJ2-2; the match to TRBD1 covers 9 bases. The CDR3 has 16 residues. V trimming: 3 bases; J trimming: 7 bases; junction bases outside the gene matches: 9. The V gene's germline CDR1 is SGHTA and CDR2 FQGTGA. The CDR3 spells CASSLTQGALGGELFF. In DNA, the CDR3 is TGTGCCAGCAGCTTGACACAGGGGGCGCTTGGCGGGGAGCTGTTTTTT. Supplemented by reference TRBV7-3 and TRBJ2-2, the full variable domain reads GAGVSQTPSNKVTEKGKYVELRCDPISGHTALYWYRQSLGQGPEFLIYFQGTGAADDSGLPNDRFFAVRPEGSVSTLKIQRTERGDSAVYLCASSLTQGALGGELFFGEGSRLTVL.

The chain joins TRBV27 to TRBJ2-1; D may correspond to TRBD1 or TRBD2 (5 bases each). Germline V gives CDR1 MNHEY, CDR2 SMNVEV (reference sequence). The germline V and J ends were trimmed by 4 bases and 9 bases, with 19 bases remaining between them. The CDR3 spans 15 residues. CDR3 DNA: TGTGCCAGCAGTTCGGGACCACAAGATCGCAGTGAGCAGTTCTTC. The encoded protein is CASSSGPQDRSEQFF.

The J gene is TRBJ1-3, the V gene TRBV30; no reliable D call. Germline CDR1 GTSNPN, CDR2 SVGIG (reference sequence). V dropped 2 bases and J dropped 2 bases, with 7 bases sitting between them. This CDR3 spans 13 amino acids. DNA for the CDR3: TGTGCCTGGAGTACCGCGGCTGGAAACACCATATATTTT. Translated, it gives CAWSTAAGNTIYF.

The chain recombines TRBV30 with TRBJ1-6; TRBD1 is a possible D gene (5 bases). CDR3 length equals 16 residues. CDR1 and CDR2 (germline): GTSNPN, SVGIG (reference sequence). Deletions cut 3 bases from V and 8 bases from J, with 20 bases between. CDR3 in DNA: TGTGCCTGGAGGGGTACGGGGCAGGGATGGCATTCACCCCTCCACTTT. As protein: CAWRGTGQGWHSPLHF.

CDR3 loop: CASREGGARTDTQYF. CDR3 nucleotides: TGTGCCAGCAGGGAGGGGGGAGCTCGTACAGATACGCAGTATTTT. V is TRBV6-1 and J is TRBJ2-3; possibly TRBD1 or TRBD2 for D (6 bases each). V lost 6 bases, J lost 3 bases, and 16 bases lay in between. The CDR3 is 15 residues long. Germline V gives CDR1 MNHNS, CDR2 SASEGT.

The chain links TRBV5-6 to TRBJ2-6; weak D call: TRBD2 (6 bases). V lost 4 bases and J 1 base, leaving 12 bases between the germline ends. CDR3 length: 16 amino acids. In germline, CDR1 is SGHDT, CDR2 YYEEEE. CDR3 nucleotide sequence: TGTGCCAGCAGCACCTTGGCGGGGTCTGGGGCCAACGTCCTGACTTTC. Protein sequence: CASSTLAGSGANVLTF.

V gene TRBV2 combines with J gene TRBJ1-1; D possibly corresponds to TRBD1 (6 bases). CDR1 is SNHLY and CDR2 is FYNNEI in the germline V gene. Trimming pared 5 bases from V and 0 bases from J, leaving 10 bases between. This CDR3 has 14 amino acids. In DNA, the CDR3 is TGTGCCAGCAGTAGGCAGGGGTTGAACACTGAAGCTTTCTTT. Translation gives CASSRQGLNTEAFF.

This chain joins TRBV10-3 and TRBJ2-3, with D perhaps TRBD2 (7 bases). The CDR3 is 13 amino acids. Looked up from germline, CDR1 is ENHRY and CDR2 is SYGVKD. CDR3 in amino acids: CATMGGQGDTQYF. For the CDR3, the DNA is TGTGCTACCATGGGGGGGCAGGGGGATACGCAGTATTTT.

The rearrangement joins TRBV20-1 to TRBJ2-2, with D possibly matching TRBD1 (6 bases). Germline V gives CDR1 DFQATT, CDR2 SNEGSKA (reference sequence). This CDR3 spans 17 amino acids. Trimming took 5 bases from V and 4 from J, leaving 23 bases between them. The CDR3: CSARLDRIGGPTGELFF. CDR3 in DNA: TGCAGTGCTCGGTTGGACCGGATTGGGGGCCCCACCGGGGAGCTGTTTTTT.

The J gene is TRBJ2-1, the V gene TRBV15; 7 nucleotides align to TRBD2. The CDR3 sequence is 18 residues long. V gave up 5 bases and J gave up 7 bases; unmatched junction bases: 20. Germline V lookup: CDR1 LNHNV, CDR2 YYDKDF (reference sequence). In DNA form, the CDR3 reads TGTGCCACCAGCCAACTCGGGCGGGAGAGGGTTATCGTAAATGAGCAGTTCTTC. It is translated as CATSQLGRERVIVNEQFF.